These 20 T cell receptor beta chains came from one sample sequenced in a study of cytomegalovirus exposure and HLA in healthy donors. PCR was performed using 60 Vbeta and 13 Jbeta primers. The assay was immunoSEQ multiplex PCR, and TCRdb's table has in-frame clones only and misses some. This table has 150,000 to 200,000 clones, 70% to 90% appearing once. Specimen: PBMCs. Receptors were obtained from a man aged 18 to 30 in good health and CMV-seropositive.

In its sample, this clone was seen once. The chain links TRBV30 to TRBJ1-5; D uncertain. Between the trimmed V and J ends, which lost 0 bases and 9 bases, there was a span of 21 bases. The CDR3 extends over 16 amino acids. Germline CDR1 is GTSNPN and CDR2 is SVGIG (reference sequence). CDR3 protein: CAWSVNRGMTGGPQHF. The CDR3 nucleotides are TGTGCCTGGAGTGTAAATCGGGGTATGACGGGTGGGCCCCAGCATTTT.

The V call is TRBV11-2, the J call TRBJ2-2, with TRBD2 matching 11 bases. The CDR3 spans 18 residues. The V segment lost 2 bases and the J segment 5 bases; nucleotides outside the gene matches: 10. The germline CDR1 and CDR2 sequences are SGHAT and FQNNGV. This CDR3 is CASSLMFSGGAQTGELFF. The CDR3 DNA sequence: TGTGCCAGCAGCTTAATGTTTAGCGGGGGGGCGCAAACCGGGGAGCTGTTTTTT.

The V and J genes are TRBV5-1 and TRBJ2-2; D is uncertain. Trimming cost V 2 bases and J 0 bases, with 8 bases left between them. The CDR3 spans 15 residues. CDR1 SGHRS and CDR2 YFSETQ come from the germline V gene. The CDR3 DNA follows: TGCGCCAGCAGCTTTGGGCAGCCGAACACCGGGGAGCTGTTTTTT. Translated: CASSFGQPNTGELFF.

This chain joins TRBV29-1 and TRBJ1-6; perhaps TRBD1 as D (5 bases). There are 15 residues in the CDR3. Germline CDR1 and CDR2: SQVTM and ANQGSEA. Trimming removed 7 bases from V and 6 bases from J, with 19 bases in between. The CDR3 DNA reads as TGCAGCGCCGAAACCCTGGGGCACTGTAATTCACCCCTCCACTTT. Protein product: CSAETLGHCNSPLHF.

This clone was found a few times. The chain joins TRBV7-8 to TRBJ2-3, with 8 bases lining up with TRBD2. V gave up 1 base and J gave up 8 bases; unmatched junction bases: 23. The germline V gene encodes CDR1 SGHVS and CDR2 FQNEAQ. This CDR3 contains 20 residues. DNA of the CDR3: TGTGCCAGCAGCTTAGAGGGCAGGGGAAGGAACGGGGGGGCCAGGCGTACGCAGTATTTT. Amino acids: CASSLEGRGRNGGARRTQYF.

The chain links TRBV30 to TRBJ2-2, with TRBD2 as a possible D gene (5 bases). The CDR3 runs 15 residues. Looked up from germline, CDR1 is GTSNPN and CDR2 is SVGIG (reference sequence). V was trimmed by 4 bases and J by 1 base, leaving 13 bases between them. CDR3 DNA sequence: TGTGCCTGGACTCTACTAGGGAAGAACACCGGGGAGCTGTTTTTT. Protein sequence: CAWTLLGKNTGELFF.

CDR3 sequence: CASSLTRSADNEQFF. CDR3 nucleotides: TGTGCCAGCAGCCTGACGCGGAGCGCTGACAATGAGCAGTTCTTC. This chain uses TRBV27 with TRBJ2-1; D uncertain. Trimming took off 6 bases at V and 5 bases at J, with 17 bases between the two ends. The CDR3 contains 15 residues. Germline V gene lookup returns CDR1 MNHEY and CDR2 SMNVEV (reference sequence).

The J gene is TRBJ2-7, the V gene TRBV12-5; TRBD1 agrees at 12 bases. The CDR3 is made up of 15 amino acids. Germline assignment: CDR1 LGHNT and CDR2 FRNRAP. Trimming removed 4 bases from V and 3 bases from J; junction bases left unmatched: 4. The chain's CDR3 is CASGSGTGGGYEQYF. CDR3 DNA sequence: TGTGCTAGTGGTTCCGGGACAGGGGGCGGCTACGAGCAGTACTTC.

The V call is TRBV30, the J call TRBJ2-7, with D tentatively TRBD1 (7 bases). Per the germline V gene, CDR1 is GTSNPN and CDR2 is SVGIG (reference sequence). V lost 1 base to trimming and J lost 3 bases, with 13 bases between them. The CDR3 length is 14 residues. CDR3: CAWSGSGGFYEQYF. For the CDR3, the DNA is TGTGCCTGGAGTGGCTCAGGGGGGTTCTACGAGCAGTACTTC.

This rearrangement joins TRBV6-5 to TRBJ2-1; 8 nucleotides line up with TRBD2. Germline V lookup: CDR1 MNHEY, CDR2 SVGAGI. J lost 6 bases, V lost 8 bases, and 6 bases had no gene match. CDR3 length equals 13 residues. The CDR3 DNA reads as TGTGCCAGCTCGGCGGGAGGTTCCAATGAGCAGTTCTTC. This sequence encodes CASSAGGSNEQFF.

This clone was recorded a few times. V and J are TRBV6-5 and TRBJ2-6; D perhaps matches TRBD1 (5 bases). Trimming took 8 bases from V and 0 from J, leaving 8 bases between them. Per germline, CDR1 MNHEY and CDR2 SVGAGI. The length of the CDR3 is 14 residues. The chain's CDR3 is CASHQGSGANVLTF. CDR3 nucleotide sequence: TGTGCCAGCCACCAGGGCTCTGGGGCCAACGTCCTGACTTTC.

V is TRBV19 and J is TRBJ1-1; D is possibly TRBD1 (5 bases). The CDR3 contains 14 residues. Germline values: CDR1 LNHDA, CDR2 SQIVND (reference sequence). V was cut by 3 bases and J by 4 bases, with 12 bases left in between. The CDR3 reads CASSIRRGSTEAFF. The CDR3 DNA is TGTGCCAGTAGTATCAGAAGGGGATCCACTGAAGCTTTCTTT.

V and J are TRBV27 and TRBJ2-3; 7 bases line up with TRBD1. Germline V gives CDR1 MNHEY, CDR2 SMNVEV (reference sequence). The length of the CDR3 is 16 residues. After removal of 5 bases from V and 2 bases from J, the junction contained 10 bases not matched to a gene. CDR3 in DNA: TGTGCCAGCAGTCCCCGGGGACAGACTATCACAGATACGCAGTATTTT. It translates to CASSPRGQTITDTQYF.

This sequence joins TRBV7-8 and TRBJ1-2, with 7 positions matching TRBD1. V shed 5 bases and J 4 bases; nucleotides not matched to a gene: 10. Germline V CDR1 and CDR2: SGHVS, FQNEAQ. The CDR3 totals 15 residues. This chain's CDR3 is CASSDRRDSPYGYTF. In nucleotides, the CDR3 is TGTGCCAGCAGCGATCGCCGGGACAGCCCCTATGGCTACACCTTC.

The chain joins TRBV5-6 to TRBJ2-7; the D is unclear. V lost 0 bases and J 0 bases, leaving 4 bases between the germline ends. Germline assignment: CDR1 SGHDT and CDR2 YYEEEE. This CDR3 spans 13 amino acids. The CDR3 sequence is CASSLAGSYEQYF. The CDR3 nucleotides are TGTGCCAGCAGCTTGGCCGGCTCCTACGAGCAGTACTTC.

On this clone itself: Additional DNA sequences in this sample encode the identical CDR3. This chain connects TRBV7-9 to TRBJ2-3; TRBD2 matches 10 bases. The junction had 7 bases not matched to a gene; V was cut back by 9 bases and J by 1 base. The germline V gene has CDR1 SEHNR and CDR2 FQNEAQ (reference sequence). The CDR3 totals 15 residues. CDR3 coding DNA: TGTGCCAGACACGTTCTAGCGGGGGGCACAGATACGCAGTATTTT. Its translation is CARHVLAGGTDTQYF.

The genes are TRBV30 and TRBJ1-5; TRBD1 might be the D (5 bases). The CDR3 sequence is 14 residues long. CDR1 and CDR2 (germline): GTSNPN, SVGIG (reference sequence). The V end lost 7 bases, the J end lost 4 bases, and 17 bases lay between the germline ends. The CDR3 nucleotides read TGTGCCTCCGGGGGGTATGGGGGTAATCAGCCCCAGCATTTT. This sequence encodes CASGGYGGNQPQHF.

The J gene is TRBJ2-7, the V gene TRBV7-9; 10 bases map to TRBD2. CDR1 is SEHNR and CDR2 is FQNEAQ in the germline V gene (reference sequence). Trimming removed 2 bases from V and 2 bases from J; junction bases left unmatched: 0. CDR3 length: 14 amino acids. CDR3 in amino acids: CASSLSGGAYEQYF. CDR3 bases: TGTGCCAGCAGCTTAAGCGGGGGGGCCTACGAGCAGTACTTC.

The rearrangement joins TRBV9 to TRBJ1-5, with D uncertain. This CDR3 contains 13 residues. V was trimmed by 0 bases and J by 7 bases, leaving 8 bases between them. Per germline, CDR1 SGDLS and CDR2 YYNGEE. CDR3 DNA: TGTGCCAGCAGCGTAGGTTCGGGACAGCCCCAGCATTTT. Amino acids: CASSVGSGQPQHF.

The rearrangement joins TRBV5-4 to TRBJ2-7; the match to TRBD1 covers 9 bases. The trim removed 4 bases at V and 2 bases at J, leaving 10 bases unmatched. The length of the CDR3 is 16 residues. Germline loops: CDR1 SGHNT, CDR2 YYREEE (reference sequence). This CDR3 reads CASSGSDRGITYEQYF. The CDR3 DNA sequence: TGTGCCAGCAGCGGGTCGGACAGGGGAATAACCTACGAGCAGTACTTC.